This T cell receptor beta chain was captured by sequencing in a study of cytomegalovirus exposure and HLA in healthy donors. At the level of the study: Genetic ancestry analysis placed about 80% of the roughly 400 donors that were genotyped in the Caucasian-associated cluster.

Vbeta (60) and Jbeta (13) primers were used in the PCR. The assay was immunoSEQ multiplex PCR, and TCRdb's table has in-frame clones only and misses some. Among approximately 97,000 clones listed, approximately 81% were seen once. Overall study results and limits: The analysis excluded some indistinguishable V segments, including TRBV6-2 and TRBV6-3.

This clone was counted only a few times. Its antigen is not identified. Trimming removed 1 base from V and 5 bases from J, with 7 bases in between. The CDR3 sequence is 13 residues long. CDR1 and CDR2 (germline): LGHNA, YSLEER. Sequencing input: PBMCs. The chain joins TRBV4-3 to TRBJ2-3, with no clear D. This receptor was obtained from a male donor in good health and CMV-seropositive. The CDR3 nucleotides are TGCGCCAGCAGCCAAGGTGTGAGAGATACGCAGTATTTT. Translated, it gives CASSQGVRDTQYF.